This T cell receptor beta chain was captured in a study of Ad26.COV2.S vaccination and SARS-CoV-2 variants (dated by TCRdb to about 2021). Regarding the study in general: Donors in the vaccine arm were drawn from COV1001, a multicentre, randomized, double-blind, placebo-controlled phase I-IIa trial testing Ad26.COV2.S in healthy adults. Throughout the experiments and outcome assessment, investigators stayed blinded to trial group allocation. Sequencing of the TCRbeta repertoire served to evaluate the specificity and breadth of SARS-CoV-2-reactive T cell receptors following Ad26.COV2.S vaccination. The TCR-sequenced set comprised about 30 samples: around 20 Ad26.COV2.S vaccine recipients, 5 placebo recipients and 8 SARS-CoV-2 convalescent individuals. Ad26.COV2.S was administered intramuscularly at 5 x 10^10 or 1 x 10^11 viral particles, either as a single shot or as two shots given 56 days apart. Participants in the trial were split at random into five groups of five each, receiving low-dose or high-dose Ad26.COV2.S once or twice, or else placebo on both occasions.

The intended sense of this specimen's treatment or condition label: roughly 20 received Ad26.COV2.S at low or high dose, single or two shots; about 5 received placebo; per-sample allocation not given. Repertoires of vaccine and placebo recipients were sequenced from samples taken on day 63 after the first injection. Cohort 1b enrolled roughly 25 adults aged 18-55 years at a single site in Boston, USA, between 29 July and 7 August 2020. Ad26.COV2.S was a replication-incompetent adenovirus type 26 vector expressing a prefusion-stabilized SARS-CoV-2 spike protein from the original Wuhan strain. The immunoSEQ Assay was the method used to sequence TCRbeta CDR3 regions. After extraction, genomic DNA underwent amplification by bias-controlled multiplex PCR, followed by high-throughput sequencing. Under the source paper's analysis protocol: To quantify the absolute abundance of every unique TCRbeta CDR3 region, sequences were collapsed and filtered. T cell fraction was estimated by normalizing TCRbeta template counts to usable DNA, with usable DNA measured through amplification of reference genes found in all nucleated cells. Repertoire TCRs were annotated as SARS-CoV-2-specific when V gene, CDR3 amino acid sequence and J gene were exactly matched to a known reactive TCR set. The reference SARS-CoV-2 TCR set was obtained from MIRA and was filtered for enrichment in COVID-19-positive ImmuneCODE repertoires, whereby public or cross-reactive TCRs were removed. Using the MIRA antigens, annotated TCRs were further analysed by specific ORF or by position within an ORF. Depth was the summed frequency of annotated unique rearrangements, while breadth was defined as annotated unique rearrangements over total unique productive rearrangements. Group comparisons of TCR breadth used two-sided Wilcoxon rank-sum tests. Imported from immuneACCESS, the table was reduced by TCRdb to in-frame sequences with V and J called. These copies leave out some clones; in studies compared against another copy, an unresolved V gene accounts for under half, and the cause of the remainder is not known. V and J calls and clone size are those listed in that table; D and trimming were worked out from the DNA. Recorded for this sample are about 680,000 clones; more than 70% of them occurred a single time. In total, the top ten clones hold around 1.4% of the sample.

Results and caveats for the whole study, not just this receptor: Comparable non-spike TCR breadth was observed between vaccine and placebo recipients, consistent with only spike being contained in the vaccine. Substantial breadth of spike-specific CD8+ and CD4+ T cell responses was reported after vaccination. The study was not powered to compare responses between vaccine doses or regimens. The authors noted that total T cell responses may have been underestimated by the TCR breadth and depth analyses. Ad26.COV2.S recipients had higher spike-specific TCR breadth than placebo recipients (P = 0.0014).

Relative to germline, V is 7 bases shorter and J is 8 bases shorter, with 11 bases between their ends. From cysteine to phenylalanine, the CDR3 is 12 amino acids long. Solely the CDR3 DNA is kept, with 36 bases framed from the first base. Reading the germline V gene (reference sequence) gives CDR1 SEHNR and CDR2 FQNEAQ. Remarks on this clone: Its target antigen remains unknown. No much larger clone exists at a distance of one base, and base qualities are not known.

The chain employs TRBV7-9 and TRBJ1-4, and TRBD1 may be the D gene, going by 6 matching bases. The specimen was peripheral blood, collected in a trial of Ad26.COV2.S vaccine versus placebo. The sequence derives from a person aged 18-60 years who received the Ad26.COV2.S COVID-19 vaccine or a placebo. The nucleotides are TGTGCCAGCACCCTTAGGGGGGAAAAACTGTTTTTT. It translates as CASTLRGEKLFF.